The 30 T cell receptor beta chains in this list originate from one sample, sequenced in a study of cytomegalovirus exposure and HLA in healthy donors. PCR employed 60 Vbeta and 13 Jbeta primers. Assay: immunoSEQ multiplex PCR; the TCRdb copy retains only in-frame clones and omits some. The data contain 150,000 to 200,000 clones, roughly 70% of them singletons. Input material: PBMCs. These receptors were obtained from a woman in her twenties or thirties in good health and CMV-seronegative.

The genes are TRBV4-2 and TRBJ2-3, with no clear D. Between the trimmed V and J ends, which lost 1 base and 0 bases, there was a span of 14 bases. The CDR3 loop spans 17 amino acids. The V gene's germline CDR1 is LGHNA and CDR2 YNFKEQ. The CDR3 reads CASSQVVGTASTDTQYF. Written as DNA, the CDR3 is TGTGCCAGCAGCCAAGTGGTCGGAACAGCTAGCACAGATACGCAGTATTTT.

Only one count was recorded for this clone. The chain uses TRBV18 and TRBJ1-4; a weak D match, TRBD1 (6 bases). CDR1 and CDR2 from the germline V gene are KGHSH and LQKENI. V was trimmed by 5 bases and J by 2 bases, leaving 9 bases between them. The CDR3 is made up of 14 amino acids. Here the CDR3 DNA reads TGTGCCAGCTCAAGGGGGTCGACTAATGAAAAACTGTTTTTT. Translated, it gives CASSRGSTNEKLFF.

The V and J genes are TRBV7-9 and TRBJ1-1; D might be TRBD1 (6 bases). V was trimmed by 2 bases and J by 5 bases, leaving 9 bases between them. This CDR3 is built from 13 residues. Germline V gene sequence: CDR1 SEHNR, CDR2 FQNEAQ (reference sequence). CDR3 loop: CASSLLGGTEAFF. CDR3 sequence (DNA): TGTGCCAGCAGCTTATTAGGGGGTACTGAAGCTTTCTTT.

This clone occurred a few times. The chain uses TRBV14 and TRBJ2-1; D is possibly TRBD2 (6 bases). Per the germline V gene, CDR1 is SGHDN and CDR2 is FVKESK. Trimming removed 0 bases from V and 9 bases from J, with 9 bases in between. CDR3 length: 13 amino acids. CDR3 residues: CASSQDLGGEQFF. CDR3 sequence (DNA): TGTGCCAGCAGCCAAGATTTGGGGGGTGAGCAGTTCTTC.

This chain uses TRBV5-1 with TRBJ2-1; maybe TRBD2 (6 bases). CDR1 SGHRS and CDR2 YFSETQ come from the germline V gene. The length of the CDR3 is 13 residues. The germline V and J ends were trimmed by 2 bases and 6 bases, with 9 bases remaining between them. This chain's CDR3 is CASSFSGINEQFF. DNA for the CDR3: TGCGCCAGCAGCTTTAGCGGTATCAATGAGCAGTTCTTC.

V and J are TRBV29-1 and TRBJ1-3, with 8 bases matching TRBD1. V was pared by 4 bases and J by 7 bases, with 3 bases of the junction left unmatched. This CDR3 is built from 12 residues. Germline V CDR1 and CDR2: SQVTM, ANQGSEA. The DNA for the CDR3 is TGCAGCGTTGGACAGGGGCGGAACACCATATATTTT. Protein: CSVGQGRNTIYF. Using reference TRBV29-1 and TRBJ1-3 for the parts outside the CDR3, the full variable domain is SAVISQKPSRDICQRGTSLTIQCQVDSQVTMMFWYRQQPGQSLTLIATANQGSEATYESGFVIDKFPISRPNLTFSTLTVSNMSPEDSSIYLCSVGQGRNTIYFGEGSWLTVV.

J is TRBJ2-2 and V is TRBV4-2, with D tentatively TRBD1 (5 bases). Trimming stripped 6 bases from V and 2 bases from J, with 10 bases between. Germline CDR1 reads LGHNA; CDR2 reads YNFKEQ. The CDR3 has 14 amino acids. CDR3: CASRRQGNTGELFF. CDR3 in DNA: TGTGCCAGCAGGCGGCAGGGAAACACCGGGGAGCTGTTTTTT.

J is TRBJ2-5 and V is TRBV19; 11 bases are a match to TRBD2. Germline V gives CDR1 LNHDA, CDR2 SQIVND (reference sequence). CDR3 size: 17 residues. The V and J ends lost 4 bases and 3 bases, in that order; junction bases with no gene match: 10. In nucleotides, the CDR3 is TGTGCCAGTAGTACGACTAGCGGGACGGGACATAAAGAGACCCAGTACTTC. Amino acids: CASSTTSGTGHKETQYF.

This clone was seen a few times. The chain employs TRBV27 and TRBJ2-7; TRBD1 matches at 8 bases. Trimming removed 10 bases from V and 5 bases from J; junction bases left unmatched: 7. Germline V lookup: CDR1 MNHEY, CDR2 SMNVEV (reference sequence). This CDR3 has 12 residues. CDR3 nucleotides: TGTGCCACGTCGGACAGGGTGGACGAGCAGTACTTC. It codes for CATSDRVDEQYF.

The chain recombines TRBV19 with TRBJ2-3; the match to TRBD2 covers 12 bases. The V and J ends lost 5 bases and 3 bases, in that order; junction bases with no gene match: 9. The CDR3 runs 17 residues. CDR1 is LNHDA, CDR2 SQIVND, per germline (reference sequence). CDR3 protein: CASSFLTSGSITDTQYF. The CDR3 region has the DNA TGTGCCAGTAGTTTCCTGACTAGCGGGAGTATAACAGATACGCAGTATTTT.

The rearrangement joins TRBV6-5 to TRBJ2-3; 8 bases agree with TRBD1. CDR1 is MNHEY and CDR2 is SVGAGI in the germline V gene. Trimming removed 0 bases from V and 1 base from J; junction bases left unmatched: 3. The length of the CDR3 is 16 residues. The DNA of the CDR3 is TGTGCCAGCAGTTACTCTAGACAGGGGCGCACAGATACGCAGTATTTT. Translating gives CASSYSRQGRTDTQYF.

V gene TRBV19 combines with J gene TRBJ2-5; 10 bases map to TRBD1. The tail of the sequence fits TRBJ2-7 better, so the J call may be wrong. The CDR3 runs to 15 residues. Germline V gene lookup returns CDR1 LNHDA and CDR2 SQIVND (reference sequence). The CDR3 reads CASSIGGTGAYEQYF. CDR3 DNA: TGTGCCAGTAGTATAGGCGGGACAGGGGCTTACGAGCAGTACTTC.

This chain links TRBV16 with TRBJ2-3; perhaps TRBD2 as D (5 bases). The CDR3 has 14 amino acids. Germline V gives CDR1 KGHSY, CDR2 FQNENV. V gave up 8 bases and J gave up 2 bases, with 14 bases separating them. The CDR3 sequence is CASSPRTYTDTQYF. The CDR3 DNA is TGTGCCAGCTCCCCGCGGACTTACACAGATACGCAGTATTTT.

This chain connects TRBV7-2 to TRBJ2-7, with 12 bases matching TRBD1. This CDR3 has 16 residues. Germline V gene lookup returns CDR1 SGHTA and CDR2 FQGNSA. With V trimmed by 2 bases and J by 7 bases, 9 bases remained unmatched. CDR3 region: CASSLSPRDRGQEQYF. The DNA for the CDR3 is TGTGCCAGCAGCTTAAGCCCCCGGGACAGGGGGCAGGAGCAGTACTTC.

The chain recombines TRBV28 with TRBJ1-2; D might be TRBD1 (5 bases). V shed 4 bases and J shed 2 bases, with 17 bases lying between them. The CDR3 has 16 amino acids. CDR1 is MDHEN and CDR2 is SYDVKM in the germline V gene. The CDR3 region is CASSSIGEYSNYGYTF. CDR3 sequence (DNA): TGTGCCAGCAGTTCGATAGGGGAATACAGCAACTATGGCTACACCTTC.

This chain joins TRBV5-6 and TRBJ2-7, with 8 bases matching TRBD2. In germline, CDR1 is SGHDT, CDR2 YYEEEE. Unmatched junction bases numbered 2, after V lost 3 bases and J lost 3 bases. The CDR3 is 13 residues long. The CDR3 DNA sequence: TGTGCCAGCAGCTCACGGGGGGGCTACGAGCAGTACTTC. Residues: CASSSRGGYEQYF.

This clone was observed a handful of times. The CDR3: CASSLAGGYSEQYF. The CDR3 DNA reads TGCGCCAGCAGCTTGGCGGGGGGGTATTCCGAGCAGTACTTC. The V and J genes are TRBV4-3 and TRBJ2-7; 9 bases are a match to TRBD2. Trimming removed 5 bases from V and 6 bases from J; junction bases left unmatched: 8. The germline V gene encodes CDR1 LGHNA and CDR2 YSLEER. CDR3 size: 14 residues.

For the CDR3, the DNA is TGTGCCAGCAGTGACCCACAGGGAGAGCGGGGAGACTACAATGAGCAGTTCTTC. Residues: CASSDPQGERGDYNEQFF. V and J are TRBV2 and TRBJ2-1; D possibly corresponds to TRBD2 (7 bases). V was clipped by 3 bases and J by 3 bases, with 21 bases between them. The germline CDR1 and CDR2 sequences are SNHLY and FYNNEI. This CDR3 has 18 amino acids.

This chain links TRBV11-2 with TRBJ2-7; D perhaps matches TRBD1 (5 bases). The V end was cut by 6 bases, the J end by 2 bases, with 11 bases between. The CDR3 totals 13 residues. Germline values: CDR1 SGHAT, CDR2 FQNNGV. The CDR3 sequence: CASSTGHAYEQYF. CDR3 sequence (DNA): TGTGCCAGCAGTACTGGACACGCCTACGAGCAGTACTTC.

This clone has just a few counts. The chain uses TRBV4-1 and TRBJ2-7; 7 bases map to TRBD2. Germline-derived CDR1 and CDR2 are MGHRA and YSYEKL. J gave up 7 bases and V 4 bases, and 16 bases lay outside the gene matches. The CDR3 has 16 amino acids. The CDR3 DNA reads TGCGCCAGCAGCCTCTCGCCGGGACTAACCCCTTGGGAGCAGTACTTC. Amino acid sequence: CASSLSPGLTPWEQYF.

The sample holds a few counts of this clone. CDR3 DNA: TGTGCCAGCAGCAATAGGGAGAACGATGAGCAGTTCTTC. The encoded protein is CASSNRENDEQFF. The chain uses TRBV6-6 and TRBJ2-1; TRBD2 is a possible D gene (5 bases). Germline CDR1 and CDR2: MNHNY and SVGAGI (reference sequence). This CDR3 is 13 amino acids long. V lost 6 bases and J 8 bases, leaving 14 bases between the germline ends.

The chain recombines TRBV6-5 with TRBJ2-6, with D possibly matching TRBD1 (5 bases). The V gene's germline CDR1 is MNHEY and CDR2 SVGAGI. V gave up 7 bases and J gave up 2 bases, with 9 bases separating them. There are 14 residues in the CDR3. The CDR3 DNA follows: TGTGCCAGCAAAGTACAGGCTGGGGCCAACGTCCTGACTTTC. Encoded protein: CASKVQAGANVLTF.

This clone was seen more than once but under ten times. The chain couples TRBV27 to TRBJ1-2, with TRBD1 matching 8 bases. The CDR3 loop spans 15 amino acids. Per the germline V gene, CDR1 is MNHEY and CDR2 is SMNVEV (reference sequence). The V segment lost 5 bases and the J segment 5 bases; nucleotides outside the gene matches: 10. CDR3 residues: CASSPTSGGSYGYTF. The CDR3 bases are TGTGCCAGCAGTCCGACCTCAGGGGGCAGTTATGGCTACACCTTC.

The V and J genes are TRBV25-1 and TRBJ1-1; TRBD1 aligns across 9 bases. The CDR3 length is 15 residues. The germline V gene encodes CDR1 MGHDK and CDR2 SYGVNS. The ends lost 3 bases at V and 4 bases at J; junction bases unmatched: 6. CDR3: CASSDWDRESTEAFF. The DNA of the CDR3 is TGTGCCAGCAGTGATTGGGACAGGGAGAGCACTGAAGCTTTCTTT.

This clone showed up just a few times. This chain uses TRBV7-2 with TRBJ2-1; the D is unclear. The CDR3 contains 14 residues. The V end was cut by 1 base, the J end by 2 bases, with 6 bases between. Germline CDR1 is SGHTA and CDR2 is FQGNSA. In nucleotides, the CDR3 is TGTGCCAGCAGCTTAGTAACTGCCTACAATGAGCAGTTCTTC. It translates to CASSLVTAYNEQFF.

This clone showed up just a few times. The chain uses TRBV2 and TRBJ1-5, with a weak D call TRBD1 (6 bases). Germline CDR1 and CDR2: SNHLY and FYNNEI. The CDR3 is 16 residues long. The ends were cut back, 4 bases at V and 0 bases at J, with 13 bases in the middle. The CDR3 protein is CASSVTGDYSNQPQHF. CDR3 DNA: TGTGCCAGCAGTGTGACAGGAGATTATAGCAATCAGCCCCAGCATTTT.

This clone has more than one count but fewer than ten. Here the CDR3 reads CAISESKRGTDTQYF. In DNA, the CDR3 is TGTGCCATCAGTGAGTCGAAACGGGGAACAGATACGCAGTATTTT. This chain joins TRBV10-3 and TRBJ2-3; possible D gene TRBD2, 5 bases. CDR3 length: 15 amino acids. Trimming removed 0 bases from V and 3 bases from J, with 10 bases in between. Germline-derived CDR1 and CDR2 are ENHRY and SYGVKD.

This chain uses TRBV5-1 with TRBJ2-7, with a tentative D call TRBD1 (6 bases). The CDR3 length is 14 residues. The V end lost 4 bases, the J end lost 0 bases, and 11 bases lay between the germline ends. Germline values: CDR1 SGHRS, CDR2 YFSETQ. The DNA of the CDR3 is TGCGCCAGCAGCATAAAGGGGGTCTCCTACGAGCAGTACTTC. Translated, it gives CASSIKGVSYEQYF.

This clone was detected only once. V gene TRBV2 combines with J gene TRBJ2-7; D not resolved. Per germline, CDR1 SNHLY and CDR2 FYNNEI. Trimming left V 7 bases short and J 3 bases short, with 13 bases between. This CDR3 has 13 amino acids. The CDR3 loop reads CASTTDENYEQYF. The CDR3 coding sequence is TGTGCCAGCACTACAGATGAGAACTACGAGCAGTACTTC.

The V call is TRBV7-9, the J call TRBJ2-2; 9 bases fit TRBD1. In germline, CDR1 is SEHNR, CDR2 FQNEAQ (reference sequence). This CDR3 spans 15 amino acids. With 3 bases clipped from V and 5 bases from J, the junction kept 4 bases outside the gene matches. In DNA form, the CDR3 reads TGTGCCAGCAGCTTCCACGGACAGGGGACCGGGGAGCTGTTTTTT. This translates into CASSFHGQGTGELFF.